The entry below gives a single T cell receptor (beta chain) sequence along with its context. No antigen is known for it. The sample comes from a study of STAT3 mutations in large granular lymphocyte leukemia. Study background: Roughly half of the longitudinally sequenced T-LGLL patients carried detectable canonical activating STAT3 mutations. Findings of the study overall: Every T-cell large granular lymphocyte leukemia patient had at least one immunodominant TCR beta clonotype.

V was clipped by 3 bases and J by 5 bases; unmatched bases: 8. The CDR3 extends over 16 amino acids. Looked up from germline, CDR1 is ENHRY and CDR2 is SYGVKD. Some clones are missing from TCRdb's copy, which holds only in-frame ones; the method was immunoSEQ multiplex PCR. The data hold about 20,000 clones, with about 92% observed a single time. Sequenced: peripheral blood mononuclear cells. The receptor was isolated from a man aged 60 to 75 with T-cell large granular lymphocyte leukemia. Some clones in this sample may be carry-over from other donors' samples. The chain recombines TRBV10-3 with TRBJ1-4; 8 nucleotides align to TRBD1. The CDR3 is CAISDGQGTVNEKLFF. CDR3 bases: TGTGCCATCAGTGACGGACAGGGCACAGTAAATGAAAAACTGTTTTTT.